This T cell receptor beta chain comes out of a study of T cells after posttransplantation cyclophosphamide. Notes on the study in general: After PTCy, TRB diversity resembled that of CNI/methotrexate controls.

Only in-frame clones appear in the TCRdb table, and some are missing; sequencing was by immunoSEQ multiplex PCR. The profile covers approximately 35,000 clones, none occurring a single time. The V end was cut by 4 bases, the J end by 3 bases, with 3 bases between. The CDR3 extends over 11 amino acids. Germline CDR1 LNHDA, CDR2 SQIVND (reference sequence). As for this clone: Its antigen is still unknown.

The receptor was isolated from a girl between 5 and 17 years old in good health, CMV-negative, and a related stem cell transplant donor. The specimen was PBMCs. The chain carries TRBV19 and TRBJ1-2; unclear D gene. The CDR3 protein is CASSTHYGYTF. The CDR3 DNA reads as TGTGCCAGTAGTACTCACTATGGCTACACCTTC.